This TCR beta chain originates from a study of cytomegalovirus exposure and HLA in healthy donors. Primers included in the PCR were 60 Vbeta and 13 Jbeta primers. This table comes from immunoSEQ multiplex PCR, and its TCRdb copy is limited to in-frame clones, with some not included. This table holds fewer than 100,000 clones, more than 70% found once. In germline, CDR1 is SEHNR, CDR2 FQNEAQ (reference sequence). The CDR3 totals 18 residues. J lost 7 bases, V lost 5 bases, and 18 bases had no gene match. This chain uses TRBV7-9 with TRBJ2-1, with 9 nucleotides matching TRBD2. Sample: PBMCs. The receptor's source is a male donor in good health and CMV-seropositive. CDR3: CASSLPYRLAGLANEQFF. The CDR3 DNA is TGTGCCAGCAGCCTACCTTATAGGCTAGCGGGACTGGCTAATGAGCAGTTCTTC.